This entry lists 22 T cell receptor beta chains sequenced from one sample in a study of CD8 T cells in Susac syndrome. A quantity of about 0.5 to 1 ug RNA underwent reverse transcription using random hexamers. From the immunoSEQ multiplex PCR reads, TCRdb called clonotypes with MiXCR, one entry per CDR3 protein. The table records around 69,000 distinct CDR3 sequences, about 94% of them present only once. Input material: CD8+ T cells from PBMCs. The receptors were gathered from a human donor with Susac syndrome.

The rearrangement joins TRBV6-1 to TRBJ1-5, with 9 positions matching TRBD1. Looked up from germline, CDR1 is MNHNS and CDR2 is SASEGT. V dropped 5 bases and J dropped 5; count of bases not matched to a gene: 4. The length of the CDR3 is 14 residues. The CDR3 sequence: CASSSRDRDQPQHF. CDR3 sequence (DNA): TGTGCCAGCAGTTCCCGGGACAGGGATCAGCCCCAGCATTTT.

V and J are TRBV28 and TRBJ1-5, with D unclear. Trimming cost V 4 bases and J 7 bases, with 17 bases left between them. This CDR3 contains 15 residues. Per the germline V gene, CDR1 is MDHEN and CDR2 is SYDVKM. The CDR3 coding sequence is TGTGCCAGCAGTTCCCCCACAGCGGGATGGCAGCCCCAGCATTTT. This translates into CASSSPTAGWQPQHF.

The chain couples TRBV7-8 to TRBJ2-3, with 10 nucleotides matching TRBD2. The germline CDR1 and CDR2 sequences are SGHVS and FQNEAQ. V gave up 5 bases and J gave up 4 bases; unmatched junction bases: 9. CDR3 length: 16 residues. In DNA, the CDR3 is TGTGCCAGCAGCCTCTCTAGCGGGAGTCCCCCAGATACGCAGTATTTT. Its translation is CASSLSSGSPPDTQYF.

The V and J genes are TRBV27 and TRBJ2-1, with TRBD2 identical over 8 bases. From germline, CDR1 is MNHEY and CDR2 SMNVEV (reference sequence). The CDR3 loop spans 15 amino acids. The trim removed 3 bases at V and 6 bases at J, leaving 7 bases unmatched. CDR3 residues: CASSFIAGSPNEQFF. The CDR3 bases are TGTGCCAGCAGTTTTATAGCGGGGTCCCCCAATGAGCAGTTCTTC.

This chain uses TRBV6-2 or TRBV6-3 with TRBJ2-7; tentative D call: TRBD1 (6 bases). This CDR3 has 14 amino acids. CDR1 MNHEY and CDR2 SVGEGT come from the germline V gene. The V end was cut by 0 bases, the J end by 2 bases, with 8 bases between. The CDR3 here is CASSYSWGPYEQYF. The CDR3 bases are TGTGCCAGCAGTTACTCGTGGGGGCCCTACGAGCAGTACTTC.

This clonotype has a handful of counts. The V gene is TRBV20-1, the J gene TRBJ2-7; a possible D gene is TRBD1 (5 bases). The germline CDR1 and CDR2 sequences are DFQATT and SNEGSKA (reference sequence). This CDR3 is built from 11 residues. V was trimmed by 7 bases and J by 2 bases, leaving 9 bases between them. The chain's CDR3 is CSVSGTYEQYF. CDR3 sequence (DNA): TGCAGTGTCTCAGGGACCTACGAGCAGTACTTC.

The chain employs TRBV19 and TRBJ2-7; D is possibly TRBD2 (6 bases). There are 14 residues in the CDR3. The germline CDR1 and CDR2 sequences are LNHDA and SQIVND (reference sequence). V dropped 3 bases and J dropped 0 bases, with 9 bases sitting between them. Written as DNA, the CDR3 is TGTGCCAGTAGTATTGCGGGGTTCTCCTACGAGCAGTACTTC. It specifies CASSIAGFSYEQYF.

The V gene is TRBV9, the J gene TRBJ1-1, with D possibly matching TRBD1 (5 bases). V lost 4 bases and J lost 5, with 18 bases in between. CDR3 length equals 15 residues. The germline V gene has CDR1 SGDLS and CDR2 YYNGEE. CDR3 DNA sequence: TGTGCCAGCAGCCCCCAGCAGGGTTGGACTACTGAAGCTTTCTTT. As protein: CASSPQQGWTTEAFF.

The chain combines TRBV18 with TRBJ1-6; D gene ambiguous. Trimming removed 6 bases at V and 6 bases at J, with 15 bases between. The length of the CDR3 is 15 residues. Germline V gene sequence: CDR1 KGHSH, CDR2 LQKENI. CDR3 DNA sequence: TGTGCCAGCTCCGTCGGACCGAGATTTAATTCACCCCTCCACTTT. Translation: CASSVGPRFNSPLHF.

The rearrangement joins TRBV13 to TRBJ2-7, with D uncertain. Germline V gives CDR1 PRHDT, CDR2 FYEKMQ (reference sequence). The V gene lost 3 bases and the J gene lost 3 bases, with 6 bases spanning the gap. The CDR3 runs 12 residues. CDR3: CASSFLSYEQYF. For the CDR3, the DNA is TGTGCCAGCAGCTTCCTTAGCTACGAGCAGTACTTC.

The chain combines TRBV7-9 with TRBJ2-2, with TRBD1 matching 11 bases. The germline gives CDR1 SEHNR, CDR2 FQNEAQ (reference sequence). J was trimmed by 0 bases and V by 4 bases; bases with no gene match: 1. The CDR3 runs to 16 residues. The CDR3 DNA is TGTGCCAGCAGCTCGGGACAGGGGGCGAACACCGGGGAGCTGTTTTTT. Translating gives CASSSGQGANTGELFF.

This chain uses TRBV7-8 with TRBJ1-3, with no clear D. CDR1 is SGHVS, CDR2 FQNEAQ, per germline. Deletions cut 3 bases from V and 0 bases from J, with 6 bases between. The CDR3 runs 14 residues. Here the CDR3 reads CASSLRSSGNTIYF. In DNA, the CDR3 is TGTGCCAGCAGCTTGCGTAGCTCTGGAAACACCATATATTTT.

The chain combines TRBV7-9 with TRBJ1-2; D unresolved. Trimming stripped 6 bases from V and 3 bases from J, with 17 bases between. The CDR3 covers 15 residues. Germline V lookup: CDR1 SEHNR, CDR2 FQNEAQ (reference sequence). CDR3 DNA: TGTGCCAGCAGACCTTTGGACCTCTCCTACTATGGCTACACCTTC. Amino acid sequence: CASRPLDLSYYGYTF.

The rearrangement joins TRBV30 to TRBJ2-7; 9 nucleotides align to TRBD1. Germline V lookup: CDR1 GTSNPN, CDR2 SVGIG (reference sequence). The trim removed 3 bases at V and 7 bases at J, leaving 10 bases unmatched. The CDR3 extends over 14 amino acids. This CDR3 reads CAWSPGQGPGEQYF. Here the CDR3 DNA reads TGTGCCTGGAGCCCGGGACAGGGCCCTGGAGAGCAGTACTTC.

This chain joins TRBV7-9 and TRBJ1-2, with D unresolved. The CDR3 is 15 residues long. Germline CDR1 is SEHNR and CDR2 is FQNEAQ (reference sequence). V lost 4 bases and J 4 bases, leaving 16 bases between the germline ends. CDR3 sequence reads: CASSYTTGTLYGYTF. The CDR3, as DNA: TGTGCCAGCAGCTATACCACGGGAACACTCTATGGCTACACCTTC.

The rearrangement uses TRBV6-6 and TRBJ2-2; D not resolved. V was pared by 4 bases and J by 4 bases, with 10 bases between. The CDR3 runs to 14 residues. Germline V gene lookup returns CDR1 MNHNY and CDR2 SVGAGI (reference sequence). The CDR3 nucleotides are TGTGCCAGCAGTTTAGCCTTGGCCACCGGGGAGCTGTTTTTT. Translation gives CASSLALATGELFF.

The chain couples TRBV4-1 to TRBJ1-5; D is ambiguous. There are 15 residues in the CDR3. V lost 2 bases and J 0 bases, leaving 8 bases between the germline ends. Per germline, CDR1 MGHRA and CDR2 YSYEKL. CDR3 bases: TGCGCCAGCAGCCAAACAATTGATAGCAATCAGCCCCAGCATTTT. Amino acids: CASSQTIDSNQPQHF.

The rearrangement links TRBV20-1 to TRBJ2-7, with no clear D. The CDR3 length is 12 residues. Trimming stripped 4 bases from V and 2 bases from J, with 9 bases between. CDR1 and CDR2 from the germline V gene are DFQATT and SNEGSKA (reference sequence). CDR3: CSANRATYEQYF. The DNA of the CDR3 is TGCAGTGCTAATAGGGCAACCTACGAGCAGTACTTC.

CDR3 amino acids: CASSQGMGQQTYNEQFF. CDR3 coding DNA: TGTGCCAGCAGCCAAGGGATGGGACAACAAACTTACAATGAGCAGTTCTTC. V usage is TRBV14 and J usage is TRBJ2-1, with a weak D call TRBD1 (6 bases). The CDR3 has 17 amino acids. The V end was cut by 1 base, the J end by 4 bases, with 17 bases between. Germline values: CDR1 SGHDN, CDR2 FVKESK.

CDR3 amino acids: CASSPIRDSGANVLTF. The CDR3 DNA is TGTGCCAGCTCACCAATCAGGGACTCTGGGGCCAACGTCCTGACTTTC. This chain connects TRBV18 to TRBJ2-6; perhaps TRBD1 as D (5 bases). From germline, CDR1 is KGHSH and CDR2 LQKENI. This CDR3 contains 16 residues. V gave up 2 bases and J gave up 0 bases, with 8 bases separating them.

This sequence joins TRBV5-6 and TRBJ2-1; 8 nucleotides line up with TRBD1. The CDR3 covers 14 residues. Germline CDR1 and CDR2: SGHDT and YYEEEE. V lost 5 bases and J lost 6; bases outside the gene matches: 7. DNA of the CDR3: TGTGCCAGCAGGACAGGGACAGGATTCAATGAGCAGTTCTTC. The encoded protein is CASRTGTGFNEQFF.

The chain has TRBV28 and TRBJ2-6; 10 bases align to TRBD2. Germline trimming cut 9 bases from V and 0 bases from J; bases unmatched to any gene: 17. CDR3 length equals 20 residues. Germline V gives CDR1 MDHEN, CDR2 SYDVKM. The CDR3 region has the DNA TGTGCCAGTTCTCTAGCGGGAGTTTCTCTCTCTCTCTCTGGGGCCAACGTCCTGACTTTC. It codes for CASSLAGVSLSLSGANVLTF.